This TCR beta chain comes out of a study of TIL therapy for anti-PD-1-resistant metastatic lung cancer. Study-wide results and caveats: Compared with baseline intratumoral T cells, expanded TIL cultures were more clonal and less diverse (around 5.7% vs 31%).

This CDR3 region has 11 residues. V lost 5 bases, J lost 10 bases, and 9 bases lay in between. Germline CDR1 and CDR2: SNHLY and FYNNEI. This was the immunoSEQ v3 assay. Survey-level samples got approximately 2.1 million read pairs; deep-level samples got about 5-6 million. TCRdb keeps only in-frame clones here, not all; method: immunoSEQ multiplex PCR. The data show 2,000 to 2,500 clones, roughly 73% seen once. A note on this clone: Its antigen is not identified.

The time point is: pre-treatment sample, taken before nivolumab and TIL therapy. Pleural nodules or supraclavicular lymph nodes made up most of the excised metastases sampled. Patients then received nivolumab; progressors got lymphodepletion, TIL and IL-2. Enrollment ran from October 2017 to early 2020. This TCR was recovered from a person aged 25-85 years with non-small cell lung cancer. Some clones in this sample may be carry-over from other donors' samples. The input for sequencing was tumor tissue, taken at baseline. V is TRBV2 and J is TRBJ2-1, with unresolved D. For the CDR3, the DNA is TGTGCCAGCAGTCCTCTCGGGGAGCAGTTCTTC. Translating it yields CASSPLGEQFF.